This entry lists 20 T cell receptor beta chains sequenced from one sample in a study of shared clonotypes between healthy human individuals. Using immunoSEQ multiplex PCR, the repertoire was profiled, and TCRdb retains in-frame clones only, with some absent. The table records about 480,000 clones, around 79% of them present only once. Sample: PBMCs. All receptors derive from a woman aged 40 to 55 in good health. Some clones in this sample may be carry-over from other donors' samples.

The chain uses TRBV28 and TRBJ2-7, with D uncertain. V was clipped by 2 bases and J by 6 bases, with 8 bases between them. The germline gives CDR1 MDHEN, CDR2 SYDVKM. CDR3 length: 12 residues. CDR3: CASSLGLSEQYF. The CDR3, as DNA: TGTGCCAGCAGTTTAGGGCTTAGCGAGCAGTACTTC.

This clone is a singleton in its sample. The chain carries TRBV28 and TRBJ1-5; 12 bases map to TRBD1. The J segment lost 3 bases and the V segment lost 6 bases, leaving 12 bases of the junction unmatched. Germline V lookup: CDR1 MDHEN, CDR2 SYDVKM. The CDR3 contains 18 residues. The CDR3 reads CASRPIPGQGAYNQPQHF. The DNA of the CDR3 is TGTGCCAGCAGACCGATTCCGGGACAGGGGGCTTACAATCAGCCCCAGCATTTT. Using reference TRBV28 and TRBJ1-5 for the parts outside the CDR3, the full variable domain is DVKVTQSSRYLVKRTGEKVFLECVQDMDHENMFWYRQDPGLGLRLIYFSYDVKMKEKGDIPEGYSVSREKKERFSLILESASTNQTSMYLCASRPIPGQGAYNQPQHFGDGTRLSIL.

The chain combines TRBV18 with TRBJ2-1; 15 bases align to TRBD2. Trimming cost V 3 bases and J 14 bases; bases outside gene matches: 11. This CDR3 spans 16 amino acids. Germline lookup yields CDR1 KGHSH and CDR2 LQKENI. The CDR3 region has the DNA TGTGCCAGCTCACCGGGGACTAGCGGGAGGAGGGCGGACAAGTTCTTC. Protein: CASSPGTSGRRADKFF.

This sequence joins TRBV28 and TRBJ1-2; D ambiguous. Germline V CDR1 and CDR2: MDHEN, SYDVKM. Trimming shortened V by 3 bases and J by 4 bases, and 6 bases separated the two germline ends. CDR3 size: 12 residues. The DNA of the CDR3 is TGTGCCAGCAGTTTTGAAATCTATGGCTACACCTTC. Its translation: CASSFEIYGYTF.

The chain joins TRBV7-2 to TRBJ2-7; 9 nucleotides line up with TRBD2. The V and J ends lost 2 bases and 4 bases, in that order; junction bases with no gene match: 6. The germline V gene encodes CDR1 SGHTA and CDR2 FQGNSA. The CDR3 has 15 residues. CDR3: CASSLPSGRLYEQYF. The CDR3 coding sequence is TGTGCCAGCAGCTTACCAAGCGGGAGGTTGTACGAGCAGTACTTC.

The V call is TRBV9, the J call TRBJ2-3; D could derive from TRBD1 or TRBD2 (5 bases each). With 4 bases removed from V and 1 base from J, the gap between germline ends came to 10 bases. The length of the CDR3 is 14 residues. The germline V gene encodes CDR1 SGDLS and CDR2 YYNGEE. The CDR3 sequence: CASSPGTGTDTQYF. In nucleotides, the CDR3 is TGTGCCAGCAGCCCCGGGACCGGCACAGATACGCAGTATTTT.

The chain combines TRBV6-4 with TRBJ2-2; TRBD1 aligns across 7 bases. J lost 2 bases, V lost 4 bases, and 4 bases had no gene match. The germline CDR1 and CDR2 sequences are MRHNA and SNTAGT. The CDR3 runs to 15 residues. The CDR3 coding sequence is TGTGCCAGCAGTGCCGGGACAGTCAACACCGGGGAGCTGTTTTTT. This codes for CASSAGTVNTGELFF.

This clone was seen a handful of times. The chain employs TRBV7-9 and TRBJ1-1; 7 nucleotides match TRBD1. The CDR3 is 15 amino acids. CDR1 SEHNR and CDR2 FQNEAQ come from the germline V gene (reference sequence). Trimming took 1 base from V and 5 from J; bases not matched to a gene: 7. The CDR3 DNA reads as TGTGCCAGCAGCTTAGTAAGGGGGCAAAGGACTGAAGCTTTCTTT. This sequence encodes CASSLVRGQRTEAFF. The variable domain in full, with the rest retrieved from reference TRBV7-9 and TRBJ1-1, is DTGVSQNPRHKITKRGQNVTFRCDPISEHNRLYWYRQTLGQGPEFLTYFQNEAQLEKSRLLSDRFSAERPKGSFSTLEIQRTEQGDSAMYLCASSLVRGQRTEAFFGQGTRLTVV.

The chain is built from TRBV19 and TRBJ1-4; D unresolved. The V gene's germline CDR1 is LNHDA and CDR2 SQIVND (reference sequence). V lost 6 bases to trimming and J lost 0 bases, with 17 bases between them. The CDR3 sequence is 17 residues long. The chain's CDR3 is CASSEQAVYATNEKLFF. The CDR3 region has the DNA TGTGCCAGTAGCGAGCAGGCAGTCTATGCAACTAATGAAAAACTGTTTTTT.

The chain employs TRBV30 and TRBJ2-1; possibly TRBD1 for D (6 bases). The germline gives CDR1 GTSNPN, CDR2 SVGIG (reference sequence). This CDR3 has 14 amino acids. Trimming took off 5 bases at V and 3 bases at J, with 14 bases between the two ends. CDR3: CAWCAGQIYNEQFF. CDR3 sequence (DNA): TGTGCCTGGTGTGCAGGACAGATCTACAATGAGCAGTTCTTC. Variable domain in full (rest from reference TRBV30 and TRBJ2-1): SQTIHQWPATLVQPVGSPLSLECTVEGTSNPNLYWYRQAAGRGLQLLFYSVGIGQISSEVPQNLSASRPQDRQFILSSKKLLLSDSGFYLCAWCAGQIYNEQFFGPGTRLTVL.

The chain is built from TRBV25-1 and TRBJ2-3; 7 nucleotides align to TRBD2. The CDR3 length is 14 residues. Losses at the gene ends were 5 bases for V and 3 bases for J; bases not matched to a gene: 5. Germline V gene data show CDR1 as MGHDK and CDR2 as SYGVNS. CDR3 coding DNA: TGTGCCAGCAGTCGGCTAGCGGCAACAGATACGCAGTATTTT. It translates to CASSRLAATDTQYF.

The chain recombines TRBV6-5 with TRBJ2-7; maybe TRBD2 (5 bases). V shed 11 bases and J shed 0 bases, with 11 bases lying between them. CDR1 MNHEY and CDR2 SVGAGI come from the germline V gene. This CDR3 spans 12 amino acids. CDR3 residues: CASGVHSYEQYF. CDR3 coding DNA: TGTGCCTCCGGGGTCCACTCCTACGAGCAGTACTTC.

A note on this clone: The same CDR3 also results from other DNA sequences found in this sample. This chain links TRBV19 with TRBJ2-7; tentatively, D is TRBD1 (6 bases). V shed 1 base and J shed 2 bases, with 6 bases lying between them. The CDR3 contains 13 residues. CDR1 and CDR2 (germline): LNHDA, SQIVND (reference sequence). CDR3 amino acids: CASSIAGAYEQYF. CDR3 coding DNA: TGTGCCAGTAGTATAGCAGGGGCCTACGAGCAGTACTTC. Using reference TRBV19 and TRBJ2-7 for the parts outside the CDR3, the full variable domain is DGGITQSPKYLFRKEGQNVTLSCEQNLNHDAMYWYRQDPGQGLRLIYYSQIVNDFQKGDIAEGYSVSREKKESFPLTVTSAQKNPTAFYLCASSIAGAYEQYFGPGTRLTVT.

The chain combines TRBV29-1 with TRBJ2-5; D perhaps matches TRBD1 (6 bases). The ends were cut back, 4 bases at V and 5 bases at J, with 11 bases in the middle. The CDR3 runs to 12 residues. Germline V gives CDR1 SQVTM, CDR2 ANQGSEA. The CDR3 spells CSVVQGFETQYF. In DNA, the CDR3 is TGCAGCGTTGTACAGGGTTTTGAGACCCAGTACTTC.

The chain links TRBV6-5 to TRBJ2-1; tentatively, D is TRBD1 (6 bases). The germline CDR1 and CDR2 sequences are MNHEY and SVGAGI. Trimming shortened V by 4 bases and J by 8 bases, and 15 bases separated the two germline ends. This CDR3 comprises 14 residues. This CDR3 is CASSFIQGFHEQFF. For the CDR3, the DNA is TGTGCCAGCAGTTTCATACAGGGTTTCCATGAGCAGTTCTTC.

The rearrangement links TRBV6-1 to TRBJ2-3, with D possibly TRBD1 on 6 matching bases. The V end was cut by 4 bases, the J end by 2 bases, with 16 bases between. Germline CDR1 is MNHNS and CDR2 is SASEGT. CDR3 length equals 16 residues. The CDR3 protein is CASSAWAQGYTDTQYF. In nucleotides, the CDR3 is TGTGCCAGCAGTGCGTGGGCGCAGGGGTACACAGATACGCAGTATTTT.

The CDR3 DNA follows: TGTGCCAGCAGGCAGGGGAGAAGCGACACTGAAGCTTTCTTT. It specifies CASRQGRSDTEAFF. The genes are TRBV28 and TRBJ1-1; weak D call: TRBD1 (6 bases). This CDR3 has 14 amino acids. The germline CDR1 and CDR2 sequences are MDHEN and SYDVKM. V shed 6 bases and J shed 3 bases, with 14 bases lying between them.

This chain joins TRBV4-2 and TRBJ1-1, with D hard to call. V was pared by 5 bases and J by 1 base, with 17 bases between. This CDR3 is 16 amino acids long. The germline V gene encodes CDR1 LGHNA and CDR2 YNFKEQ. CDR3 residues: CASSLSTSRWNTEAFF. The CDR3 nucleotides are TGTGCCAGCAGCTTGTCGACAAGCCGGTGGAACACTGAAGCTTTCTTT.

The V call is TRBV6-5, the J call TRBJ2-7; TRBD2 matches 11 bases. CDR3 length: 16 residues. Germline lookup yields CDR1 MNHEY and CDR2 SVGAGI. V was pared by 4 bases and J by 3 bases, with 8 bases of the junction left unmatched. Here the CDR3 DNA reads TGTGCCAGCAGTTCCCATAGACTAGCGGGAAGCTACGAGCAGTACTTC. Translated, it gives CASSSHRLAGSYEQYF.

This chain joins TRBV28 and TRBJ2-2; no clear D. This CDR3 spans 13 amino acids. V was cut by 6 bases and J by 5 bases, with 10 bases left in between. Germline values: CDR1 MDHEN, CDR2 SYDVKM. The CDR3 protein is CASRKPGTGELFF. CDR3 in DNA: TGTGCCAGCAGGAAACCCGGTACCGGGGAGCTGTTTTTT.